The T cell receptor beta chain under discussion was sequenced for a study of CXCR3-negative and CXCR3-positive naive CD8 T cells. Study results and caveats: In both naive subsets diversity was comparably high, whereas memory CD8+ cells showed much lower diversity. Freshly isolated PBMCs were used in most assays, given partial CXCR3 loss after freezing. TRB CDR3 hydrophobicity was greater in CXCR3-positive naive cells than in CXCR3-negative naive cells.

By phenotype, naive CD8+ T cells were CD45RO-CCR7+CD27+CD95-. 5' RACE that incorporated UMI labels was used to prepare the TRB cDNA libraries. TCRdb re-called the 5' RACE reads; every CDR3 protein appears as one record, without DNA. The specimen's table records about 94,000 distinct CDR3 sequences. The CDR3 sequence is 14 residues long. CDR1 and CDR2 from the germline V gene are SNHLY and FYNNEI. A note on this clonotype: Its cognate antigen is unknown.

This sequence was found in a human donor in good health. Some clones in this sample may be carry-over from other donors' samples. This chain joins TRBV2 and TRBJ2-4. What was sequenced was naive CXCR3+ CD8+ T cells from blood. Subset denoted: CD45RO-CCR7+CD27+CD95- naive CD8+ T cells expressing CXCR3 (TNR3+). CDR3 residues: CASSEGLARNIQYF.